This T cell receptor beta chain was profiled in a study of Ad26.COV2.S vaccination and SARS-CoV-2 variants. Study information: Once or twice, 56 days apart, Ad26.COV2.S was delivered intramuscularly.

Germline CDR1 ENHRY, CDR2 SYGVKD. Germline trimming cut 7 bases from V and 1 base from J; bases unmatched to any gene: 4. The CDR3 length is 14 residues. Measured with immunoSEQ multiplex PCR; TCRdb has only the in-frame clones, and not every one. The table includes hundreds of thousands of clones, around 87% detected once. Concerning this clone: As yet, its antigen is unknown.

Documented treatment: some 19 received Ad26.COV2.S at low or high dose, single or two shots; about 5 received placebo; per-sample allocation not given. Following the first vaccine or placebo injection, samples were taken on day 63. The individual, an adult aged 18-55 years, was a donor in Boston. Study results and limitations: Non-spike TCR breadth showed similarity between vaccine and placebo recipients.

The clonotype originates from a person aged 18 to 65 who received the Ad26.COV2.S COVID-19 vaccine or a placebo. The sample consisted of peripheral blood, taken in a trial of Ad26.COV2.S vaccine versus placebo. This rearrangement joins TRBV10-3 to TRBJ1-1, with 9 bases identical to TRBD1. In DNA form, the CDR3 reads TGTGCCATCACCACGGACAGGGGGAACACTGAAGCTTTCTTT. Translated: CAITTDRGNTEAFF.